This T cell receptor beta chain was recovered during a study of cytomegalovirus exposure and HLA in healthy donors. This clone appeared once. The antigen is unknown. The study ran its PCR with 60 Vbeta and 13 Jbeta primers. This table comes from immunoSEQ multiplex PCR, and its TCRdb copy is limited to in-frame clones, with some not included. There are approximately 200,000 clones in the sample; over 60% occur only once, and about 4.4% lies in the top ten. CDR3 length equals 15 residues. Looked up from germline, CDR1 is SQVTM and CDR2 is ANQGSEA. Losses at the gene ends were 6 bases for V and 4 bases for J; bases not matched to a gene: 4. Findings and limits, study-wide: Most TCR beta V segments were productive about 87% or about 30% of the time in an earlier analysis. Reportedly, diagnosis of cytomegalovirus status by the classifier showed high specificity and sensitivity. Among TCR sequences, most were rare, though some public TCRs appeared in many donors.

The clonotype originates from a man in his thirties or forties in good health and CMV-seropositive. The chain couples TRBV29-1 to TRBJ2-2; 14 bases line up with TRBD2. Sequenced input: PBMCs. CDR3 coding DNA: TGCAGCGTGGGGACTAGCGGGAGTGTCACCGGGGAGCTGTTTTTT. Protein sequence: CSVGTSGSVTGELFF.